Each of the 9 T cell receptor beta chains below was sequenced from the same sample in a study of CD4 T cells in relation to SARS-CoV-2 and coronaviruses. Their target antigens are unknown. The unexposed donors gave CD4+ T cells in about 2010-2019, prior to COVID-19. Isolation of CD4+ T cells took place after approximately 10 days in culture. Sequencing used immunoSEQ multiplex PCR; TCRdb keeps in-frame clones, though not all of them. The table shows about 26,000 clones, with approximately 70% occurring only once. Sample: CD4+ T cells from PBMCs, cultured in vitro. These receptors originate from a human donor in good health.

The chain joins TRBV6-1 to TRBJ2-2, with D possibly being TRBD2 (7 bases). Looked up from germline, CDR1 is MNHNS and CDR2 is SASEGT. The CDR3 runs 15 residues. V was clipped by 0 bases and J by 6 bases, with 11 bases between them. CDR3 sequence (DNA): TGTGCCAGCAGTGAAGCGGGGGGGCCGGCCGGGGAGCTGTTTTTT. Its protein is CASSEAGGPAGELFF.

This chain connects TRBV6-2 or TRBV6-3 to TRBJ2-3; D is uncertain. Trimming left V 6 bases short and J 2 bases short, with 3 bases between. Germline CDR1 is MNHEY and CDR2 is SVGEGT. The CDR3 is made up of 11 amino acids. The DNA for the CDR3 is TGTGCCAGCAGCCACACAGATACGCAGTATTTT. Translated, it gives CASSHTDTQYF.

This clone was counted only a few times. A read error may account for a junction end that differs from germline. The V gene is TRBV19, the J gene TRBJ2-1; no clear D gene. Germline CDR1 and CDR2: LNHDA and SQIVND (reference sequence). CDR3 length equals 14 residues. The CDR3 coding sequence is TGTGCCAGTAGTATAGGACCCTCCAACAATGAGCAGTTCTTC. Encoded protein: CASSIGPSNNEQFF.

V usage is TRBV10-3 and J usage is TRBJ1-2; D remains ambiguous. In germline, CDR1 is ENHRY, CDR2 SYGVKD. The CDR3 covers 15 residues. Trimming cost V 0 bases and J 1 base, with 9 bases left between them. The CDR3 protein is CAISESGQFNYGYTF. The CDR3 bases are TGTGCCATCAGTGAGTCGGGCCAGTTTAACTATGGCTACACCTTC.

The rearrangement links TRBV7-9 to TRBJ2-1, with TRBD2 as a possible D gene (5 bases). The CDR3 has 16 amino acids. V was pared by 1 base and J by 3 bases, with 13 bases between. CDR1 is SEHNR, CDR2 FQNEAQ, per germline (reference sequence). The CDR3 region has the DNA TGTGCCAGCAGCTTAGGGGAGACTGCCTACTACAATGAGCAGTTCTTC. Translation: CASSLGETAYYNEQFF.

This clone was seen only a few times. V gene TRBV19 combines with J gene TRBJ1-5, with a weak D call TRBD1 (6 bases). The CDR3 extends over 14 amino acids. Germline-derived CDR1 and CDR2 are LNHDA and SQIVND (reference sequence). Trimming pared 6 bases from V and 6 bases from J, leaving 15 bases between. CDR3 bases: TGTGCCAGTAGACATACAGGGTCGGGTCAGCCCCAGCATTTT. This codes for CASRHTGSGQPQHF.

The chain uses TRBV12-3 or TRBV12-4 and TRBJ2-5; D is undetermined. CDR3 length: 12 amino acids. Trimming pared 8 bases from V and 2 bases from J, leaving 9 bases between. The CDR3 spells CASSWLQETQYF. The CDR3 coding sequence is TGTGCCAGCTCCTGGCTTCAAGAGACCCAGTACTTC.

The gene calls are TRBV7-8 and TRBJ1-5, with D possibly being TRBD1 (6 bases). The CDR3 is 15 residues long. Per the germline V gene, CDR1 is SGHVS and CDR2 is FQNEAQ. V lost 5 bases, J lost 0 bases, and 11 bases lay in between. DNA of the CDR3: TGTGCCAGCAGCGATCAGGGGCTTAGCAATCAGCCCCAGCATTTT. Encoded protein: CASSDQGLSNQPQHF. Full variable domain (outside the CDR3, taken from reference TRBV7-8 and TRBJ1-5): GAGVSQSPRYKVAKRGQDVALRCDPISGHVSLFWYQQALGQGPEFLTYFQNEAQLDKSGLPSDRFFAERPEGSVSTLKIQRTQQEDSAVYLCASSDQGLSNQPQHFGDGTRLSIL.

The V and J genes are TRBV7-9 and TRBJ1-1, with no clear D. In germline, CDR1 is SEHNR, CDR2 FQNEAQ (reference sequence). The CDR3 has 18 residues. Trimming took off 2 bases at V and 3 bases at J, with 22 bases between the two ends. CDR3 nucleotides: TGTGCCAGCAGCTTATCCACCCCCCGAGGAGGGTGGGACACTGAAGCTTTCTTT. Protein sequence: CASSLSTPRGGWDTEAFF.